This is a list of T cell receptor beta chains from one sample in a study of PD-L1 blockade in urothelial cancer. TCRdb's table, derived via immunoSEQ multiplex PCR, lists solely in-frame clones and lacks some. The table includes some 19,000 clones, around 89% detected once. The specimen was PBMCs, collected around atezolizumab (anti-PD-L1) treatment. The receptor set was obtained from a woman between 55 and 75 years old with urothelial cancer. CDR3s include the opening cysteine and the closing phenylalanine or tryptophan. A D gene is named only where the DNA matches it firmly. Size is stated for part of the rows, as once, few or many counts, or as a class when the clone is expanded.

CDR3 protein: CASSQASDSYEQYF; CDR3 DNA: TGTGCCAGCAGCCAAGCCTCGGACAGTTACGAGCAGTACTTC; J gene: TRBJ2-7; V gene: TRBV14; D gene: .; clone size: .
CDR3 protein: CASSSLGHADTQYF; CDR3 DNA: TGCGCCAGCAGCTCACTCGGACACGCAGATACGCAGTATTTT; J gene: TRBJ2-3; V gene: TRBV5-1; D gene: .; clone size: .
CDR3 protein: CAIRPTSGRGGEKLFF; CDR3 DNA: TGTGCCATCAGGCCTACTTCTGGCAGGGGTGGGGAAAAACTGTTTTTT; J gene: TRBJ1-4; V gene: TRBV10-3; D gene: .; clone size: .
CDR3 protein: CASSLVGVALSTDTQYF; CDR3 DNA: TGTGCCAGCAGCTTAGTTGGAGTCGCCCTTAGCACAGATACGCAGTATTTT; J gene: TRBJ2-3; V gene: TRBV7-2; D gene: .; clone size: .
CDR3 protein: CASSLMAGTYEQYF; CDR3 DNA: TGTGCCAGCAGCTTAATGGCAGGGACCTACGAGCAGTACTTC; J gene: TRBJ2-7; V gene: TRBV7-2; D gene: .; clone size: .
CDR3 protein: CASSFTGVEDTQYF; CDR3 DNA: TGTGCCAGTAGTTTCACGGGAGTGGAGGATACGCAGTATTTT; J gene: TRBJ2-3; V gene: TRBV19; D gene: .; clone size: .
CDR3 protein: CASSGGQGYIQYF; CDR3 DNA: TGCGCCAGCAGCGGGGGACAGGGATACATTCAGTACTTC; J gene: TRBJ2-4; V gene: TRBV5-1; D gene: TRBD1; clone size: .
CDR3 protein: CASSLSSGQNTEAFF; CDR3 DNA: TGTGCCAGCAGTTTATCCAGTGGACAGAACACTGAAGCTTTCTTT; J gene: TRBJ1-1; V gene: TRBV27; D gene: .; clone size: .
CDR3 protein: CASSQDSYTDTQYF; CDR3 DNA: TGTGCCAGCAGTCAGGACTCGTACACAGATACGCAGTATTTT; J gene: TRBJ2-3; V gene: TRBV6-6; D gene: .; clone size: .
CDR3 protein: CAWSFRLSGRPHNEQFF; CDR3 DNA: TGTGCCTGGAGTTTTAGACTTAGCGGGAGGCCCCACAATGAGCAGTTCTTC; J gene: TRBJ2-1; V gene: TRBV30; D gene: TRBD2; clone size: .
CDR3 protein: CASSPRLTGNTEAFF; CDR3 DNA: TGTGCCAGCAGCCCCCGTCTGACAGGGAACACTGAAGCTTTCTTT; J gene: TRBJ1-1; V gene: TRBV7-9; D gene: .; clone size: few